The clone carrying this T cell receptor (beta chain) has more than one count but fewer than ten. This sample is drawn from a study of identical twins. A universal primer site was incorporated via template switching, and the cDNA contained unique molecular identifiers. A single record per CDR3 protein comes from TCRdb applying MiXCR to the 5' RACE reads. The sample has about 520,000 distinct CDR3 sequences, 20% to 25% seen once. Germline V gene sequence: CDR1 SEHNR, CDR2 FQNEAQ (reference sequence). CDR3 length: 16 residues. V was cut by 5 bases and J by 0 bases, with 16 bases left in between. A further study also used this sample, focusing on T cells expressing NK-cell markers. That source notes: Sorting was limited to alpha-beta TCR-expressing T cells with an anti-gamma-delta TCR antibody in several experiments. In a handful of donors, dominant CD3+CD56+NKG2C+ clones formed roughly 1.0-7.5% of CD8+ cells.

The J gene is TRBJ1-1, the V gene TRBV7-9; maybe TRBD1 (6 bases). Sequencing input: CD4+ T cells sorted from blood. The TCR was taken from a woman younger than 30 in good health. CDR3 loop: CASSKRTGSMNTEAFF. CDR3 DNA sequence: TGTGCCAGCAGCAAACGTACAGGGTCGATGAACACTGAAGCTTTCTTT.